One T cell receptor (beta chain) is described in this entry. Its antigen is currently not known. The sample holds no much larger clone one base away, and base qualities are not on file. The trial excluded patients who had a history of autoimmune disease or who were on systemic immunosuppression. In every dose cohort, peripheral blood was drawn for TCR sequencing at baseline, cycle 4 day 1, and cycle 7 day 1. The samples were taken from a phase I, first-in-human, multicenter, open-label dose-escalation trial of ivuxolimab. Adults with locally advanced or metastatic melanoma, renal cell, hepatocellular, or head and neck squamous cell carcinoma were enrolled in the trial. Before TCR sequencing, CD4+ T cells and CD8+ T cells from peripheral blood were sorted into separate populations. This entry comes from a study of OX40 agonist ivuxolimab in advanced cancers. Looking at the study overall: Ivuxolimab was a fully human IgG2 agonistic monoclonal antibody targeting the costimulatory receptor OX40 (CD134). Intravenous ivuxolimab was administered to patients every 2 weeks at six dose levels: 0.01, 0.1, 0.3, 1.5, 3 and 10 mg/kg. A male proportion of almost 85% and a mean age of approximately 60 years, ranging from about 23 to 90, were recorded for the dose-escalation cohort. Partial responses were achieved by three dose-escalation patients, of whom one had hepatocellular carcinoma and two had cutaneous melanoma. The paper covers the monotherapy dose-escalation part of the phase I ivuxolimab trial, which included N of about 51 patients. Of the roughly 50 dose-escalation patients, hepatocellular carcinoma was present in around 20, melanoma in some 15, renal cell carcinoma in 9 and head and neck cancer in 9. Patients were allowed to have had prior anti-PD-1, anti-PD-L1 or anti-CTLA-4 therapy, and more than 30% of the dose-escalation patients had previously received checkpoint inhibitors. Peripheral TCRbeta sequencing aimed to test whether ivuxolimab altered TCR sequence diversity and caused clonal T-cell expansion.

Trimming takes 4 bases from V and 3 bases from J, and the germline ends sit 14 bases apart. The CDR3, cysteine through phenylalanine, is 15 amino acids long. Only the CDR3 portion is preserved as DNA: 45 bases, with reading frame beginning at the first base. Reading the germline V gene gives CDR1 MNHNS and CDR2 SASEGT. To sequence the TCRbeta CDR3 region, genomic DNA was isolated from the sorted cells. TCRbeta CDR3 regions were sequenced using the immunoSEQ Assay. In TCRdb, the immuneACCESS table is reduced to in-frame sequences with V and J assigned. These tables do not hold every clone; where another copy was compared, an unresolved V gene accounts for under half, and the others remain unexplained. The sample table lists tens of thousands of clones, 70% to 90% of them with a count of one. The ten largest clonotypes hold around 0.37% of the sample. Overall study results and their limits: The antigen specificity of the clonally expanded peripheral T cells was not determined. Clonal expansion of both CD4+ and CD8+ blood T cells was observed from baseline to week 6 at doses 0.1 to 3.0 mg/kg. In the 0.1-3.0 mg/kg groups, partial responders had among the lowest normalized peripheral clonal expansion, particularly in CD8+ T cells. On average, CD8+ T cells showed more expanded clones than CD4+ T cells after ivuxolimab. Low levels of normalized T-cell clonal expansion were also shown by some nonresponding patients.

The input for sequencing was CD4+ or CD8+ T cells sorted from blood, taken in a trial of the OX40 agonist ivuxolimab. This receptor was obtained from an adult with an advanced solid tumor such as melanoma, head and neck, liver or kidney cancer. The chain was built from TRBV6-1 and TRBJ2-3; perhaps TRBD2 is the D gene, with 5 bases matching. CDR3 reads: CASSAVRGGTDTQYF. The nucleotide sequence is given as TGTGCCAGCAGTGCCGTACGGGGTGGGACAGATACGCAGTATTTT.